These 22 T cell receptor beta chains share one sample of origin, sequenced in a study of blood T cells in healthy people across ages. A second PCR, run for roughly 6 to 11 cycles, used a sample-barcoded 5' primer plus a J-beta primer mix. MiXCR, applied by TCRdb to the 5' RACE reads, yields one record per CDR3 protein. The sample lists fewer than 1 million distinct CDR3 sequences, approximately 48% occurring once. Sequenced input: blood. The receptors come from a man aged 55 to 70 in good health.

This clonotype was detected only a few times. The chain employs TRBV3-1 and TRBJ2-1; TRBD1 matches 9 bases. In germline, CDR1 is LGHDT, CDR2 YNNKEL (reference sequence). The CDR3 sequence is 15 residues long. V was clipped by 0 bases and J by 8 bases; unmatched bases: 5. The CDR3 coding sequence is TGTGCCAGCAGCCAAGAAAGGACAGGGGATGATGAGCAGTTCTTC. As protein: CASSQERTGDDEQFF.

The gene calls are TRBV7-2 and TRBJ2-1; 14 nucleotides match TRBD2. This CDR3 spans 15 amino acids. Germline loops: CDR1 SGHTA, CDR2 FQGNSA. V shed 4 bases and J 10 bases; nucleotides not matched to a gene: 6. The CDR3 loop is CASSSTSGGAWEQFF. Written as DNA, the CDR3 is TGTGCCAGCAGCTCGACTAGCGGGGGGGCATGGGAGCAGTTCTTC.

This clonotype came up many times. The chain recombines TRBV29-1 with TRBJ2-5; possible D gene TRBD1, 6 bases. The CDR3 loop spans 14 amino acids. The germline CDR1 and CDR2 sequences are SQVTM and ANQGSEA. Trimming removed 4 bases at V and 4 bases at J, with 16 bases between. The CDR3 DNA reads as TGCAGCGTTGGGTCTGGTCCAGGGGCAGAGACCCAGTACTTC. Its translation is CSVGSGPGAETQYF. Full variable domain (rest looked up from reference TRBV29-1 and TRBJ2-5): SAVISQKPSRDICQRGTSLTIQCQVDSQVTMMFWYRQQPGQSLTLIATANQGSEATYESGFVIDKFPISRPNLTFSTLTVSNMSPEDSSIYLCSVGSGPGAETQYFGPGTRLLVL.

This clonotype was observed at least ten times. This chain's CDR3 is CSVRDSSYNSPLHF. The CDR3 region has the DNA TGCAGCGTTCGGGACAGCTCCTATAATTCACCCCTCCACTTT. The gene calls are TRBV29-1 and TRBJ1-6; 7 nucleotides align to TRBD1. Germline V CDR1 and CDR2: SQVTM, ANQGSEA. Trimming cost V 5 bases and J 0 bases; bases outside gene matches: 1. The CDR3 spans 14 residues. Complete variable domain (other parts from reference TRBV29-1 and TRBJ1-6): SAVISQKPSRDICQRGTSLTIQCQVDSQVTMMFWYRQQPGQSLTLIATANQGSEATYESGFVIDKFPISRPNLTFSTLTVSNMSPEDSSIYLCSVRDSSYNSPLHFGNGTRLTVT.

Remarks on this clonotype: At one of its ends the junction is not consistent with the germline gene, which may arise from a read error. This chain links TRBV7-6 with TRBJ1-5, with D maybe TRBD1 (6 bases). Germline V gives CDR1 SGHVS, CDR2 FNYEAQ. This CDR3 has 15 residues. CDR3 amino acids: CASSRGGGGLQPQHF. In DNA, the CDR3 is TGTGCTAGCAGCCGGGGGGGCGGGGGGCTCCAGCCCCAGCATTTT.

V and J are TRBV30 and TRBJ2-5, with D perhaps TRBD1 (5 bases). Trimming shortened V by 0 bases and J by 1 base, and 27 bases separated the two germline ends. Germline lookup yields CDR1 GTSNPN and CDR2 SVGIG (reference sequence). CDR3 length: 20 residues. The CDR3 DNA follows: TGTGCCTGGAGTGTAGATTGGGATCTAACAGGCTTTCGTGGCCAAGAGACCCAGTACTTC. It is translated as CAWSVDWDLTGFRGQETQYF.

There are a few counts of this clonotype. The rearrangement joins TRBV7-2 to TRBJ2-1; D is perhaps TRBD1 or TRBD2 (6 bases each). Germline lookup yields CDR1 SGHTA and CDR2 FQGNSA. V gave up 6 bases and J gave up 6 bases, with 12 bases separating them. The CDR3 spans 13 residues. CDR3 in DNA: TGTGCCAGCAGTGATTGGGGGGCCAATGAGCAGTTCTTC. This gives the protein CASSDWGANEQFF.

This chain connects TRBV7-6 to TRBJ2-1; the match to TRBD2 covers 9 bases. V lost 1 base and J lost 4; bases outside the gene matches: 5. Germline-derived CDR1 and CDR2 are SGHVS and FNYEAQ. This CDR3 has 16 residues. The CDR3 region has the DNA TGTGCCAGCAGCTTAGGAGGTAGCGGGGGATACAATGAGCAGTTCTTC. This encodes CASSLGGSGGYNEQFF.

This clonotype was observed once. The CDR3 loop reads CASSPGEGRGDTQYF. For the CDR3, the DNA is TGTGCCAGCAGCCCAGGCGAGGGGCGGGGAGATACGCAGTATTTT. The rearrangement joins TRBV7-2 to TRBJ2-3; D is possibly TRBD2 (6 bases). Deletions cut 5 bases from V and 5 bases from J, with 17 bases between. The CDR3 is made up of 15 amino acids. CDR1 is SGHTA and CDR2 is FQGNSA in the germline V gene.

The chain links TRBV6-5 to TRBJ2-7, with unresolved D. CDR1 and CDR2 (germline): MNHEY, SVGAGI. V lost 2 bases, J lost 2 bases, and 13 bases lay in between. The CDR3 has 15 amino acids. The DNA of the CDR3 is TGTGCCAGCAGTTACAGGATAAGTCTGACCTACGAGCAGTACTTC. As protein: CASSYRISLTYEQYF.

At least ten counts were recorded for this clonotype. The J gene is TRBJ1-6, the V gene TRBV7-2; a weak D match, TRBD1 (5 bases). The CDR3 covers 15 residues. Germline lookup yields CDR1 SGHTA and CDR2 FQGNSA. V lost 5 bases and J 5 bases, leaving 13 bases between the germline ends. As DNA, the CDR3 is TGTGCCAGCAGCCCCCGGGGCCAGAATAATTCACCCCTCCACTTT. It specifies CASSPRGQNNSPLHF.

This clonotype was counted ten times or more. This chain joins TRBV25-1 and TRBJ2-7, with D unclear. This CDR3 comprises 14 residues. V lost 4 bases and J lost 2, with 12 bases in between. The germline CDR1 and CDR2 sequences are MGHDK and SYGVNS. CDR3 nucleotide sequence: TGTGCCAGCAGTGCCCCCCCAGGTACCTACGAGCAGTACTTC. Its translation is CASSAPPGTYEQYF.

This clonotype has only a few counts. V usage is TRBV20-1 and J usage is TRBJ2-1, with 10 bases that match TRBD2. This CDR3 has 13 amino acids. Trimming cost V 6 bases and J 7 bases; bases outside gene matches: 6. The germline V gene has CDR1 DFQATT and CDR2 SNEGSKA (reference sequence). CDR3 bases: TGCAGTGCCGTGACTAGCGGGCGGAATGAGCAGTTCTTC. Translated: CSAVTSGRNEQFF.

The chain couples TRBV5-5 to TRBJ2-3; D is unresolved. Trimming left V 3 bases short and J 6 bases short, with 11 bases between. The CDR3 length is 13 residues. Germline CDR1 reads SGHKS; CDR2 reads YYEKEE (reference sequence). The CDR3 coding sequence is TGTGCCAGCAGCTCCCCCGCACAGGATACGCAGTATTTT. Its protein is CASSSPAQDTQYF.

This clonotype was seen only a few times. V usage is TRBV7-2 and J usage is TRBJ2-4; TRBD2 is a possible D gene (5 bases). Germline CDR1 SGHTA, CDR2 FQGNSA. V dropped 5 bases and J dropped 6 bases, with 17 bases sitting between them. There are 15 residues in the CDR3. The CDR3 DNA is TGTGCCAGCAGCCCCGAGGGCCAGGTACTAAACATTCAGTACTTC. Translating it yields CASSPEGQVLNIQYF.

The chain links TRBV6-2 or TRBV6-3 to TRBJ1-5; a weak D match, TRBD1 (6 bases). The CDR3 contains 13 residues. V was trimmed by 9 bases and J by 1 base, leaving 10 bases between them. The germline V gene encodes CDR1 MNHEY and CDR2 SVGEGT. The CDR3 nucleotides read TGTGCCAGTAACAGGGTCAGCAATCAGCCCCAGCATTTT. Encoded protein: CASNRVSNQPQHF.

A few counts support this clonotype. The V call is TRBV20-1, the J call TRBJ2-7, with TRBD1 matching over 10 bases. CDR3 length: 14 residues. V was pared by 2 bases and J by 6 bases, with 7 bases of the junction left unmatched. Per germline, CDR1 DFQATT and CDR2 SNEGSKA (reference sequence). Written as DNA, the CDR3 is TGCAGTGCTAGATCAGGGACAGGGGCTTTCGAGCAGTACTTC. Encoded protein: CSARSGTGAFEQYF.

This clonotype was detected many times. For the CDR3, the DNA is TGTGCCAGCAGCCATGGACTAGCCGCAGATACGCAGTATTTT. It is translated as CASSHGLAADTQYF. The chain employs TRBV6-2 or TRBV6-3 and TRBJ2-3; 8 bases line up with TRBD2. Germline-derived CDR1 and CDR2 are MNHEY and SVGEGT. This CDR3 is 14 amino acids long. J gave up 4 bases and V 6 bases, and 6 bases lay outside the gene matches.

Concerning this clonotype itself: One end of the junction does not line up with germline, which may come from a read error. This chain joins TRBV6-2 or TRBV6-3 and TRBJ2-1, with 9 bases fitting TRBD2. The CDR3 loop spans 14 amino acids. CDR1 and CDR2 (germline): MNHEY, SVGEGT. CDR3 coding DNA: TGTGCCAGCGGGGTAGCGGGGGCCTACAATGAGCGGTTCTTC. Amino acid sequence: CASGVAGAYNERFF.

This clonotype was observed a single time. The chain employs TRBV7-6 and TRBJ2-5, with D possibly matching TRBD2 (6 bases). Trimming removed 2 bases from V and 4 bases from J, with 11 bases in between. The CDR3 consists of 14 residues. CDR1 and CDR2 (germline): SGHVS, FNYEAQ. CDR3 sequence reads: CASSLRLGGETQYF. DNA of the CDR3: TGTGCCAGCAGCTTACGACTGGGGGGAGAGACCCAGTACTTC.

The chain uses TRBV4-3 and TRBJ1-2; 7 nucleotides agree with TRBD1. Germline CDR1 reads LGHNA; CDR2 reads YSLEER. Germline trimming cut 0 bases from V and 8 bases from J; bases unmatched to any gene: 15. This CDR3 spans 17 amino acids. As DNA, the CDR3 is TGCGCCAGCAGCCAAGATGGCGTAGGGGGCGAGCCCGTCGGCTACACCTTC. Encoded protein: CASSQDGVGGEPVGYTF.

This chain joins TRBV24-1 and TRBJ2-1; weak D call: TRBD1 (8 bases). Per the germline V gene, CDR1 is KGHDR and CDR2 is SFDVKD. V lost 3 bases and J lost 13, with 18 bases in between. CDR3 length: 14 amino acids. In nucleotides, the CDR3 is TGTGCCACCAGTGATCCCGGGGGAGGGACAGGACAGTTCTTC. Encoded protein: CATSDPGGGTGQFF.